This is a list of T cell receptor beta chains from one sample in a study of T-cell reconstitution after alpha-beta-depleted transplantation in children. In TCRdb, the PCR reads were re-called with MiXCR into one record per CDR3 protein. The data hold roughly 200,000 distinct CDR3 sequences, with approximately 6.3% observed a single time. The sequencing used PBMCs, collected before TCRalphabeta/CD19-depleted stem cell transplant. The receptors were gathered from a boy aged 2 to 9 with acute lymphoblastic leukemia, due to receive a stem cell transplant. Both conserved end residues are part of each CDR3. Some rows mark clone size as missing; the rest say once, few, many or name a class of expanded clone.

abundance: NA
v_gene: TRBV6-2/TRBV6-3
CDR3aa: CASGYTGFQETQYF

abundance: few
v_gene: TRBV12-3/TRBV12-4
CDR3aa: CASSLSGNRPQHF

abundance: NA
v_gene: TRBV28
CDR3aa: CASGSAPSPQPQHF

abundance: many
v_gene: TRBV12-3/TRBV12-4
CDR3aa: CASSLAGGIQDTQYF

abundance: NA
v_gene: TRBV7-8
CDR3aa: CASSLGDGTNQPQHF

abundance: many
v_gene: TRBV7-2
CDR3aa: CASSLKLEGGGYTF

abundance: many
v_gene: TRBV5-6
CDR3aa: CASTRRVSSYEQYF

abundance: many
v_gene: TRBV13
CDR3aa: CASSVQGQGAFF

abundance: NA
v_gene: TRBV9
CDR3aa: CASSVVAGLDYEQYF

abundance: few
v_gene: TRBV7-2
CDR3aa: CASSLWKREGDEQYF

abundance: few
v_gene: TRBV12-3/TRBV12-4
CDR3aa: CASSAQGSDTGELFF

abundance: many
v_gene: TRBV10-3
CDR3aa: CAIGREPYNEQFF

abundance: many
v_gene: TRBV5-1
CDR3aa: CASSLDSTNEKLFF

abundance: NA
v_gene: TRBV11-1
CDR3aa: CASSDQPANEQYF

abundance: many
v_gene: TRBV28
CDR3aa: CASRTGQGNTGELFF

abundance: NA
v_gene: TRBV14
CDR3aa: CASSHRGQGQFF

abundance: few
v_gene: TRBV20-1
CDR3aa: CSAGGSGQGSSPLHF

abundance: few
v_gene: TRBV12-3/TRBV12-4
CDR3aa: CASSLARSPYEQYF

abundance: many
v_gene: TRBV12-3/TRBV12-4
CDR3aa: CASRSSGGDLGEQYF

abundance: many
v_gene: TRBV6-2/TRBV6-3
CDR3aa: CASRLAGMVSYEQYF

abundance: many
v_gene: TRBV5-1
CDR3aa: CASSTGTSDNEQFF

abundance: many
v_gene: TRBV28
CDR3aa: CASSKIRGISTDTQYF

abundance: few
v_gene: TRBV7-9
CDR3aa: CASSLGTGATYEQYF

abundance: many
v_gene: TRBV29-1
CDR3aa: CSASGTGLNEQYF

abundance: many
v_gene: TRBV12-3/TRBV12-4
CDR3aa: CASSLSTSEGETQYF

abundance: few
v_gene: TRBV3-1
CDR3aa: CASSRDRGISQPQHF

abundance: many
v_gene: TRBV3-1
CDR3aa: CASSQAGSSLAKNIQYF

abundance: many
v_gene: TRBV6-2/TRBV6-3
CDR3aa: CASSRRVVPETQYF

abundance: NA
v_gene: TRBV25-1
CDR3aa: CASSELGLEQYF

abundance: many
v_gene: TRBV7-2
CDR3aa: CASSLVPGANTEAFF

abundance: NA
v_gene: TRBV7-9
CDR3aa: CASGRGIETQYF

abundance: NA
v_gene: TRBV5-1
CDR3aa: CASSLAGRRVVDEQYF